The 6 T cell receptor beta chains listed next were all sequenced from one sample in a study of tumor-infiltrating lymphocytes in primary liver carcinoma. Investigators took RNA and DNA out together from approximately 22-30 mg of unsorted bulk tissue. The template, around 540 ng total RNA, yielded TCR beta cDNA made with a constant-region primer. Slightly modified ARM-PCR served as the procedure for the TCR beta libraries. These libraries came from three rounds of nested multiplex PCR. The first two PCR rounds used TRBV1-TRBV30 primers with a Cbeta primer, roughly 10 cycles each. In TCRdb, the multiplex PCR reads were re-called with MiXCR into one record per CDR3 protein. Among about 60,000 distinct CDR3 sequences listed, about three quarters were seen once. Sequenced material: liver tumor tissue from sampling region 4. Subset denoted: tumor region T4, right-lateral pole. The receptors originated from a middle-aged man with primary liver carcinoma and hepatitis B virus infection.

The chain employs TRBV11-2 and TRBJ1-4; D is uncertain. Germline values: CDR1 SGHAT, CDR2 FQNNGV. The CDR3 is 15 amino acids. Trimming stripped 11 bases from V and 12 bases from J, with 28 bases between. CDR3 sequence: CACNLDGFANEELFF. CDR3 sequence (DNA): TGTGCCTGCAACTTAGACGGGTTCGCTAACGAGGAACTGTTTTTT.

The chain has TRBV12-3 or TRBV12-4 and TRBJ2-7; D is possibly TRBD1 or TRBD2 (6 bases each). This CDR3 region has 12 residues. V was pared by 5 bases and J by 6 bases, with 11 bases between. This CDR3 is CASSHGGLEQYF. CDR3 coding DNA: TGTGCCAGCAGTCACGGGGGCCTCGAGCAGTACTTC.

The sample holds one count of this clonotype. At one end, the junction sequence differs from germline, possibly due to a read error. This rearrangement joins TRBV12-3 or TRBV12-4 to TRBJ1-6; the D is unclear. The CDR3 spans 12 residues. The CDR3 here is CASSLKNSPIHF. CDR3 in DNA: TGTGCCTCCAGTTTAAAGAATTCACCCATCCACTTT.

For this clonotype: The junction does not match germline at one end; this may be a read error. The gene calls are TRBV28 and TRBJ2-1, with a tentative D call TRBD1 (5 bases). The CDR3 consists of 15 residues. Germline V lookup: CDR1 MDHEN, CDR2 SYDVKM. This CDR3 reads CASRPTVSSYNEQSF. Written as DNA, the CDR3 is TGTGCCAGCAGGCCGACAGTTAGCTCCTACAATGAGCAGTCCTTC.

The sample holds many counts of this clonotype. The V gene is TRBV5-1, the J gene TRBJ1-5; 7 nucleotides match TRBD1. Germline CDR1 and CDR2: SGHRS and YFSETQ. V trimming: 0 bases; J trimming: 4 bases; junction bases outside the gene matches: 4. The CDR3 has 15 residues. The DNA for the CDR3 is TGCGCCAGCAGCTTGGGGGGACAGTCAAATCAGCCCCAGCATTTT. Translation gives CASSLGGQSNQPQHF.

As concerns this clonotype: A read error is possible here, since a much larger clone lies one base away. The chain carries TRBV9 and TRBJ2-2; TRBD2 aligns across 10 bases. The V gene's germline CDR1 is SGDLS and CDR2 YYNGEE. The CDR3 has 17 amino acids. The V gene end was trimmed by 3 bases and the J gene end by 6 bases; junction bases not matched to a gene: 11. For the CDR3, the DNA is TGTGCCAGCAGCGAGCTAGCGGGAGCCCACCCAGCCGGGGAGCTGTTTTTT. It yields the protein CASSELAGAHPAGELFF.